This T cell receptor (beta chain) was identified in a study of shared clonotypes between healthy human individuals (dated by TCRdb to 2019 to 2021). General notes on the study: The cohort included a few men and a couple of women between 18 and 49 years of age. For each donor, CD4 naive and CD4 memory were each run on three plates, CD8 naive on two plates, and CD8 memory on one plate. To estimate repertoire size and how much clonotype sharing occurs between individuals, the study deeply sequenced the blood TCR repertoires of several healthy adults. To increase sequencing depth and limit assay-specific biases, TCR repertoire library preparation and sequencing were carried out by different laboratories using diverse techniques. Per donor, leukapheresis produced somewhere between about 0.9 and 9.5 billion PBMCs.

Using the deep immunoSEQ assay, TCR CDR3 regions were amplified from genomic DNA by multiplex PCR. Extracted genomic DNA from each cell subset was spread evenly across all wells of several immunoSEQ 96-well plates, with each plate serving as a replicate. For sorted subsets, about 0.2 ug genomic DNA, equal to about 30,000 T cell genomes, was loaded into each replicate PCR. Purified libraries were quantified with a Qubit 3.0 fluorometer, sized on a Bioanalyzer 2100, and re-quantified with the KAPA Library Quantification kit. Every immunoSEQ 96-well plate was sequenced on a separate single-read 150-cycle Illumina NextSeq 550 flow cell. The source study handled its data this way. The immunoSEQ output contained only junctional sequences without quality scores, so filtering could not match that applied to full-length reads. Sequences were annotated with PyIR, a Python wrapper for IgBLAST v1.9, and V/J genes and CDR3 were assigned using IMGT germline references. Reads were filtered out if the reads had weak V/J assignments (E-value above 1e-6), no CDR3, stop codons, out-of-frame junctions, or ambiguous translated residues. A V3J clonotype was defined by an identical inferred V gene, J gene, and CDR3 amino acid sequence. The percentage overlap between two repertoires was calculated by dividing the number of shared unique clonotypes by the size of the smaller repertoire. Repertoire richness was assessed with RTK rarefaction, the Chao1 estimator, and Recon v2.1 estimates of unobserved clonotypes. Generation probabilities were computed with OLGA for all TCRbeta clonotypes obtained by the gDNA method from several donors. The source is immuneACCESS, and TCRdb retained only in-frame sequences with V and J called. Part of the clones is not carried over; for the studies checked, unresolved V genes explain less than half of this, and the remainder is unexplained. V and J calls and clone size are copied from that table; D and trimming were computed from the DNA. Counted in this sample were about 710,000 clones; over 55% of them appeared once. The ten largest clonotypes hold around 1.7% of the sample.

Healthy HIV-negative adults with no recently reported acute infections or vaccinations were included as donors. Every donor was a Caucasian adult living in Nashville, Tennessee, USA. Magnetic negative selection was used to enrich CD4+ T cells, after which naive cells were positively selected on CD45RA and the negative fraction became the memory subset. Blood was obtained by leukapheresis, after which PBMCs were separated by Ficoll-Histopaque density gradient centrifugation and cryopreserved in liquid nitrogen vapor phase. Analytical flow cytometry was used to check the purity and quantity of every magnetically sorted T cell population. Genomic DNA was isolated from every sorted fraction and measured by UV absorbance on a Nanodrop 2000c. The investigation overall reported the following: Pairwise subsampling led to the expectation that sequencing depth would affect the degree of clonotype sharing among donors. Across a handful of donors, approximately 4.6% of naive CD4, 3% to 3.5% of naive CD8, 2% to 2.5% of memory CD4, and roughly 0.41% of memory CD8 clonotypes were shared. Because the study included a small number of donors, the genetic and exposure-history diversity represented was limited. Rarefaction of sorted-subset datasets indicated incomplete sequencing despite the large sequencing depth. Estimated clonotype richness was generally larger for naive than for memory subsets. Sampling was limited to blood, and TCR repertoires in tissue likely differ from TCR repertoires in blood. Clonotypes shared by all four sorted-subset donors showed higher generation probabilities than non-shared clonotypes.

From cysteine to phenylalanine, the CDR3 is 13 amino acids long. This entry keeps only the CDR3 DNA: 39 bases, framed from base 1. CDR1 and CDR2, per the germline V gene, are SGHRS and YFSETQ. V loses 5 bases of germline sequence and J loses 1 base, and the interval between the two ends is 8 bases. This clone is a singleton in its sample. Its specific antigen is unknown. Qualities for individual bases were not recorded, and no much larger clone is one base off. This specimen includes other DNA sequences encoding the same CDR3. The rearranged segments are TRBV5-1 and TRBJ2-3; the D region possibly corresponds to TRBD2 (5 bases align). Input material: memory CD4+ T cells sorted from blood. In the paper's terms, the cell subset or site label means: CD45RA-negative fraction. This TCR derives from a woman aged 30 to 39 in good health. The CDR3 region: CASSGGGTDTQYF. In nucleotide form, the sequence is TGCGCCAGCAGTGGAGGCGGCACAGATACGCAGTATTTT.